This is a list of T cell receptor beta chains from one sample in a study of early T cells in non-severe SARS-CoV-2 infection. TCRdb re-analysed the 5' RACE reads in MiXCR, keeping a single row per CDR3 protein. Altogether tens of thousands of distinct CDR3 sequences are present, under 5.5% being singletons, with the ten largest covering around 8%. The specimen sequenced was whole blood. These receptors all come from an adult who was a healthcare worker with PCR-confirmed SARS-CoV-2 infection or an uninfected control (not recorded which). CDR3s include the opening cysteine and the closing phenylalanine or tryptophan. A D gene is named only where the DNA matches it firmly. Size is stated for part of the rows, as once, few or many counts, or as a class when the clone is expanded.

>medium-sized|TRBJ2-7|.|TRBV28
TGTGCCAGCCTACTTCAGGGGATAGGGAACGAGCAGTACTTC
CASLLQGIGNEQYF
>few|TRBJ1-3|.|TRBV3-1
TGTGCCAGCAGTCGAGAGACTGGAAACACCATATATTTT
CASSRETGNTIYF
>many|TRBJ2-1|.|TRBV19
TGTGCCAGTAGTATATTTGGGCAGGAGTTCTTC
CASSIFGQEFF
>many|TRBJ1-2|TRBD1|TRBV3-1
TGTGCCAGCAGCCAACCGGGACAGGTCTATGGCTACACCTTC
CASSQPGQVYGYTF
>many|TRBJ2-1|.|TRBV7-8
TGTGCCAGCAGCCACGTGACACGTACAAATGAGCAGTTCTTC
CASSHVTRTNEQFF
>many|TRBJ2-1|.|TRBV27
TGTGCCAGCAGTAAAAGGCCTAATGAGCAGTTCTTC
CASSKRPNEQFF
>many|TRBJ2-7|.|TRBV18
TGTGCCAGCTCCCAGGGGGGGACCTACGAGCAGTACTTC
CASSQGGTYEQYF
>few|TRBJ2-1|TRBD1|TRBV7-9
TGTGCCAGCAGCGCGACCGGGACAGGCTCCTACAATGAGCAGTTCTTC
CASSATGTGSYNEQFF
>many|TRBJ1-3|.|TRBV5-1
TGCGCCAGCCATCCTGGACAGAACTCTGGAAACACCATATATTTT
CASHPGQNSGNTIYF
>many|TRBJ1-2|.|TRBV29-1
TGCAGCGTTGAAGGAGGGAACTGGATATCTGGCTACACCTTC
CSVEGGNWISGYTF
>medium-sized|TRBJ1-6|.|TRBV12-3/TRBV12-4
TGTGCCAGCAGCCCCGGAGGAACCAATTCACCCCTCCACTTT
CASSPGGTNSPLHF
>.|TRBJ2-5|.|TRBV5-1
TGCGCCAGCAGCCCGGGGGCAGGTCAAGAGACCCAGTACTTC
CASSPGAGQETQYF
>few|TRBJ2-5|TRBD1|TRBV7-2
TGTGCCAGCAGCCCACTAAGGGGGCCCCAAGAGACCCAGTACTTC
CASSPLRGPQETQYF
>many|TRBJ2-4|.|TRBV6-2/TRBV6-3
TGTGCCAGCAGTTACTCGGCAGGGCGGGGAAACATTCAGTACTTC
CASSYSAGRGNIQYF
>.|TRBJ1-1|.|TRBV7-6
TGTGCCAGCAGCTTAGGTTCGCACACTGAAGCTTTCTTT
CASSLGSHTEAFF
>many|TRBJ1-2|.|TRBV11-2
TGTGCCAGCAGCCGATCGGCCCTCACTAACTACACCTTC
CASSRSALTNYTF
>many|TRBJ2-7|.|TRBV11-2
TGTGCCAGCAGCTTAGTAGTGGACTATTTTTCTCCCGAGCAGTACTTC
CASSLVVDYFSPEQYF
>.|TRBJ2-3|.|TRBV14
TGTGCCAGCAGCCAAGTTCGCGGGGGCTTGGGAGATACGCAGTATTTT
CASSQVRGGLGDTQYF